The present TCR beta chain was sequenced within a study of shared clonotypes between healthy human individuals. This table comes from immunoSEQ multiplex PCR, and its TCRdb copy is limited to in-frame clones, with some not included. The sample consists of nearly 1 million clones, around 80% of them appearing once. Trimming took off 4 bases at V and 4 bases at J, with 14 bases between the two ends. Germline V CDR1 and CDR2: SGHNT, YYREEE (reference sequence). The CDR3 has 14 amino acids. The specimen was memory CD4+ T cells sorted from blood. Stated subset: CD45RA-negative fraction. The chain has TRBV5-4 and TRBJ1-1, with unresolved D. The clonotype comes from a man between 18 and 29 years old in good health. CDR3 residues: CASSPSTRGTEAFF. CDR3 nucleotide sequence: TGTGCCAGCAGCCCGTCAACTCGCGGCACTGAAGCTTTCTTT.